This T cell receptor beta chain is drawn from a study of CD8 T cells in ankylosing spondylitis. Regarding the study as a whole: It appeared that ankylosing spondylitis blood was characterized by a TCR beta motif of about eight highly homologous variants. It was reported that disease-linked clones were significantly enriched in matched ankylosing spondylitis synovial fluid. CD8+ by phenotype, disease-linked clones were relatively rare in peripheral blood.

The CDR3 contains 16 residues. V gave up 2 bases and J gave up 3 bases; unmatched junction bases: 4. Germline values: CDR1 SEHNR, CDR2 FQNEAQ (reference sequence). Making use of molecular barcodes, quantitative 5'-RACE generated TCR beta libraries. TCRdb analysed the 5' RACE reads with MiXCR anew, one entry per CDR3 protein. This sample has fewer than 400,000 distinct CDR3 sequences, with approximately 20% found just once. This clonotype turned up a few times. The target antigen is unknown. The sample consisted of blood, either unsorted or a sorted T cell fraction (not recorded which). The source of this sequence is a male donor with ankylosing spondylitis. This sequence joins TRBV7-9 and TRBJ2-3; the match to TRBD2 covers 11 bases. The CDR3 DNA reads TGTGCCAGCAGCTTACCCACTAGCGGGAGAACAGATACGCAGTATTTT. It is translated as CASSLPTSGRTDTQYF.